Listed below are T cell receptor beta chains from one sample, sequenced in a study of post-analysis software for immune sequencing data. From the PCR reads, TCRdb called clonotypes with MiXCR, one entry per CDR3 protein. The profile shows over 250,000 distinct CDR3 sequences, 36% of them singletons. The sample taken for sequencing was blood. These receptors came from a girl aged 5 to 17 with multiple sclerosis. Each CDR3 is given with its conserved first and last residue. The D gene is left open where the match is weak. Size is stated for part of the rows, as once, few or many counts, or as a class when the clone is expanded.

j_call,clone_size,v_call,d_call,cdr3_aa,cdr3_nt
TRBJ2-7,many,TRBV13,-,CASRGDGSYEQYF,TGTGCCAGCAGAGGGGACGGCTCCTACGAGCAGTACTTC
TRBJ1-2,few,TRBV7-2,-,CASSKTEGSDYTF,TGTGCCAGCAGCAAGACGGAGGGTAGCGACTACACCTTC
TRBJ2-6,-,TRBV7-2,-,CASSPRGPWGANVLTF,TGTGCCAGCAGCCCGAGAGGCCCGTGGGGGGCCAACGTCCTGACTTTC
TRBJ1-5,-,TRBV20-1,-,CSARDPKGSNQPQHF,TGCAGTGCTAGAGACCCGAAGGGGAGCAATCAGCCCCAGCATTTT
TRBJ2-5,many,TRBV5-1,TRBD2,CASSLSLAGRIEETQYF,TGCGCCAGCAGCTTGAGCCTAGCGGGGAGGATAGAAGAGACCCAGTACTTC
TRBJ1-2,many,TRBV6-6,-,CASSSDNYGYTF,TGTGCCAGCAGTTCTGACAACTATGGCTACACCTTC
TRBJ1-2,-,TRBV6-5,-,CASDRNGYTF,TGTGCCAGCGATCGGAATGGCTACACCTTC
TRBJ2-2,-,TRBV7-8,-,CATSTGGELFF,TGTGCCACCTCGACCGGCGGAGAGCTGTTTTTT
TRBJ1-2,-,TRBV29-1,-,CSVEDSRLAYGYTF,TGCAGCGTTGAAGATTCCCGGTTAGCCTATGGCTACACCTTC
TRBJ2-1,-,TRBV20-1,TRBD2,CSARDLPREGLLNGQFF,TGCAGTGCTAGAGATCTTCCGAGGGAGGGCCTGCTGAATGGGCAGTTCTTC
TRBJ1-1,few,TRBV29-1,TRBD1,CSVVGTQGMRFPQAFF,TGCAGCGTTGTGGGGACACAGGGGATGCGTTTTCCTCAAGCTTTCTTT
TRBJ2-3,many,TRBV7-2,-,CASRGGPQESYTQYF,TGTGCCAGCAGAGGTGGACCGCAAGAAAGTTATACGCAGTATTTT
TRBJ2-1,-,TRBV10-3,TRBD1,CAISRDRDANEQFF,TGTGCCATCAGCCGGGACAGGGATGCCAATGAGCAGTTCTTC
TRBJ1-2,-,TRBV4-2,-,CTSSQEGRDFYGYTF,TGTACCAGCAGCCAAGAGGGCCGGGACTTCTATGGCTACACCTTC